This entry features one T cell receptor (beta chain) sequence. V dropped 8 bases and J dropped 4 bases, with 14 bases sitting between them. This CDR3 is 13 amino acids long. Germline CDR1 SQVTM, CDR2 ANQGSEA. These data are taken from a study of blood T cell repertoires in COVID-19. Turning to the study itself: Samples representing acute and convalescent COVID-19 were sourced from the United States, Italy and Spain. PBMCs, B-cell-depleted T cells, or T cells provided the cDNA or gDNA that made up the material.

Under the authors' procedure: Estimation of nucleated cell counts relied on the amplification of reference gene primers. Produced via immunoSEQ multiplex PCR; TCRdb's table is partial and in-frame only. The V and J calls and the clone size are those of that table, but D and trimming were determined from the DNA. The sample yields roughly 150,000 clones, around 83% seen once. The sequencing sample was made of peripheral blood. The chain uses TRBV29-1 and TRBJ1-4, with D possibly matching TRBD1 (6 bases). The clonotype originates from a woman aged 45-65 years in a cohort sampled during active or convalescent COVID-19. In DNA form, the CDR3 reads TGCAGCATTTCAGACAGGAATAATGAAAAACTGTTTTTT. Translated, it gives CSISDRNNEKLFF. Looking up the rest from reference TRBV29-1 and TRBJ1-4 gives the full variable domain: SAVISQKPSRDICQRGTSLTIQCQVDSQVTMMFWYRQQPGQSLTLIATANQGSEATYESGFVIDKFPISRPNLTFSTLTVSNMSPEDSSIYLCSISDRNNEKLFFGSGTQLSVL.